The 7 T cell receptor beta chains listed next were all sequenced from one sample in a study of T cells in pancreatic ductal adenocarcinoma. The selected patients with pancreatic ductal adenocarcinoma had surgery but no neoadjuvant therapy. Assay used: immunoSEQ multiplex PCR; TCRdb lists only in-frame clones, some missing. The repertoire has 4,500 to 6,000 clones, around three quarters of them found once; the top ten carry 8.8%. The sequencing sample was made of pancreatic tumor tissue. These receptors originate from a human donor with pancreatic ductal adenocarcinoma.

This clone occurred once. The chain carries TRBV6-1 and TRBJ1-1, with D tentatively TRBD1 (5 bases). V lost 3 bases and J lost 3, with 29 bases in between. The CDR3 has 20 amino acids. Germline CDR1 reads MNHNS; CDR2 reads SASEGT. The CDR3 DNA is TGTGCCAGCAGTGACCCCGGAGCGCCCCCCGGAAGGGGTACGTACACTGAAGCTTTCTTT. Its translation: CASSDPGAPPGRGTYTEAFF.

This chain connects TRBV19 to TRBJ2-2, with D possibly TRBD1 on 7 matching bases. The CDR3 has 18 residues. Trimming stripped 1 base from V and 5 bases from J, with 20 bases between. Per germline, CDR1 LNHDA and CDR2 SQIVND (reference sequence). The CDR3 coding sequence is TGTGCCAGTAGTATAGGCGCGGGGCAGGGGGTGAAGACCGGGGAGCTGTTTTTT. Its translation: CASSIGAGQGVKTGELFF.

This clone was picked up one time. The rearrangement uses TRBV4-1 and TRBJ2-3, with 12 nucleotides matching TRBD2. The CDR3 extends over 20 amino acids. Germline V gene lookup returns CDR1 MGHRA and CDR2 YSYEKL. Unmatched junction bases numbered 17, after V lost 0 bases and J lost 7 bases. In nucleotides, the CDR3 is TGCGCCAGCAGCCAAGATCATTGGGAAGAGGGACTAGCGGGTTTACATACGCAGTATTTT. This codes for CASSQDHWEEGLAGLHTQYF.

V is TRBV15 and J is TRBJ1-2; 7 positions agree with TRBD1. Germline V gene data show CDR1 as LNHNV and CDR2 as YYDKDF (reference sequence). The CDR3 contains 15 residues. Trimming removed 3 bases from V and 4 bases from J; junction bases left unmatched: 8. CDR3 residues: CATSSVTGEGYGYTF. CDR3 in DNA: TGTGCCACCAGCAGCGTAACAGGGGAAGGCTATGGCTACACCTTC.

The chain combines TRBV19 with TRBJ2-5, with 7 bases identical to TRBD1. The CDR3 extends over 13 amino acids. Trimming removed 4 bases from V and 4 bases from J; junction bases left unmatched: 3. Germline-derived CDR1 and CDR2 are LNHDA and SQIVND (reference sequence). CDR3 amino acids: CASSTRQGETQYF. The CDR3 DNA is TGTGCCAGTAGTACGCGACAGGGAGAGACCCAGTACTTC.

This chain uses TRBV9 with TRBJ2-2, with 8 bases aligning to TRBD1. CDR3 size: 15 residues. Germline-derived CDR1 and CDR2 are SGDLS and YYNGEE. J was trimmed by 5 bases and V by 0 bases; bases with no gene match: 3. The CDR3 here is CASSVETGGTGELFF. CDR3 nucleotide sequence: TGTGCCAGCAGCGTAGAAACAGGGGGGACCGGGGAGCTGTTTTTT.

The V call is TRBV5-3, the J call TRBJ1-1, with D possibly being TRBD1 (6 bases). TRBV5-3 is noted as an ORF with a role that remains uncertain. The V end was cut by 4 bases, the J end by 3 bases, with 28 bases between. The CDR3 length is 19 residues. The CDR3 region has the DNA TGTGCCAGAAGCCCCAAGACGCTTGGGGGGGGGCAGGTGGACACTGAAGCTTTCTTT. Its protein product is CARSPKTLGGGQVDTEAFF.